The rows below give T cell receptor beta chains drawn from one sample of a study of T-cell reconstitution after alpha-beta-depleted transplantation in children. TCRdb ran MiXCR on the PCR reads and lists one entry per CDR3 protein. The table shows hundreds of thousands of distinct CDR3 sequences, with approximately 22% occurring only once. The starting material was PBMCs, mostly from graft donor cells, obtained 360 days after TCRalphabeta/CD19-depleted stem cell transplant. The source is a boy younger than two who had a stem cell transplant for acute myeloid leukemia, so the T cells may come from the graft donor. Both conserved end residues are part of each CDR3. D genes are given only for firm matches. Some rows mark clone size as missing; the rest say once, few, many or name a class of expanded clone.

j_call clone_size v_call d_call cdr3_aa cdr3_nt
TRBJ2-7 many TRBV6-6 - CASSYSAEEYF TGTGCCAGCAGTTACTCGGCCGAGGAGTACTTC
TRBJ1-6 - TRBV7-9 TRBD1 CASSPRTGSDSPLHF TGTGCCAGCAGCCCGCGGACAGGGTCGGATTCACCCCTCCACTTT
TRBJ1-1 many TRBV28 TRBD1 CARVDRVTFF TGTGCCAGAGTGGACAGGGTAACTTTCTTT
TRBJ2-3 - TRBV12-3/TRBV12-4 - CASSLVTSFKDTQYF TGTGCCAGCAGTTTAGTAACTTCCTTCAAGGATACGCAGTATTTT
TRBJ2-1 many TRBV12-5 TRBD1 CASGLVKQGINRNEQFF TGTGCTAGTGGTTTGGTTAAACAGGGGATAAATCGCAATGAGCAGTTCTTC
TRBJ2-1 few TRBV25-1 TRBD2 CASSESLLGGYEQFF TGTGCCAGCAGTGAGTCCCTCCTCGGGGGGTATGAGCAGTTCTTC
TRBJ2-7 - TRBV20-1 - CSARAAGRGGGEQYF TGCAGTGCTAGAGCGGCGGGGCGAGGGGGTGGCGAGCAGTACTTC
TRBJ1-1 few TRBV12-3/TRBV12-4 - CASSFSVHTEAFF TGTGCCAGCAGTTTCTCAGTTCACACTGAAGCTTTCTTT
TRBJ1-3 - TRBV5-1 - CASSLREAPGNTIYF TGCGCCAGCAGCTTGCGCGAGGCACCTGGAAACACCATATATTTT
TRBJ2-5 few TRBV28 - CAAQGPEETQYF TGTGCCGCCCAAGGACCCGAAGAGACCCAGTACTTC
TRBJ2-3 many TRBV7-6 TRBD1 CASSLDRGGSDTQYF TGTGCCAGCAGCCTAGACAGGGGAGGATCCGATACGCAGTATTTT
TRBJ2-1 - TRBV11-3 - CASSLRGVRGNEQFF TGTGCCAGCAGCTTACGAGGGGTTAGGGGCAATGAGCAGTTCTTC
TRBJ2-5 many TRBV5-6 - CASSLGYGDSYQETQYF TGTGCCAGCAGCTTGGGGTACGGAGACAGCTACCAAGAGACCCAGTACTTC
TRBJ1-2 many TRBV6-1 TRBD1 CASSRDSNYGYTF TGTGCCAGCAGCCGGGACAGCAACTATGGCTACACCTTC
TRBJ1-5 - TRBV11-2 - CASSLEYGGNQPQHF TGTGCCAGCAGCTTAGAGTACGGGGGGAATCAGCCCCAGCATTTT
TRBJ1-4 - TRBV6-6 - CASRGDEKLFF TGTGCCAGCAGGGGGGATGAAAAACTGTTTTTT
TRBJ2-7 - TRBV30 - CAWSVLWEQYF TGTGCCTGGAGTGTACTCTGGGAGCAGTACTTC
TRBJ1-1 - TRBV6-1 - CASSPPRSGMNTEAFF TGTGCCAGCAGTCCACCTCGTTCAGGAATGAACACTGAAGCTTTCTTT
TRBJ2-3 - TRBV6-1 TRBD1 CASSRDRGSKGHTDTQYF TGTGCCAGCAGCCGGGACAGGGGAAGTAAGGGGCACACAGATACGCAGTATTTT
TRBJ2-1 - TRBV4-3 - CASSSWGEQFF TGCGCCAGCAGTAGCTGGGGTGAGCAGTTCTTC
TRBJ2-5 many TRBV6-1 TRBD2 CASGYGGGIQETQYF TGTGCCAGCGGGTATGGCGGGGGGATCCAAGAGACCCAGTACTTC
TRBJ2-5 - TRBV20-1 - CSASKTGKETQYF TGCAGTGCCTCGAAAACAGGGAAAGAGACCCAGTACTTC
TRBJ2-2 - TRBV7-3 TRBD1 CASSVQGAGTGELFF TGTGCCAGCAGCGTACAGGGGGCGGGCACCGGGGAGCTGTTTTTT
TRBJ2-4 - TRBV10-3 - CAISEGADIQYF TGTGCCATCAGTGAGGGGGCTGACATTCAGTACTTC
TRBJ2-2 - TRBV9 - CASSVKHFEGSQGTGELFF TGTGCCAGCAGCGTTAAACACTTTGAGGGGTCGCAGGGCACCGGGGAGCTGTTTTTT
TRBJ1-3 - TRBV20-1 TRBD1 CSAFPGQGAGNTIYF TGCAGTGCTTTCCCGGGACAGGGGGCTGGAAACACCATATATTTT
TRBJ2-5 many TRBV20-1 TRBD2 CSAREPGLAEETQYF TGCAGTGCTAGAGAACCGGGACTAGCAGAAGAGACCCAGTACTTC
TRBJ2-5 few TRBV7-2 TRBD1 CASSFDRGRRETQYF TGTGCCAGCAGCTTCGACAGGGGGCGGAGAGAGACCCAGTACTTC
TRBJ2-3 few TRBV12-3/TRBV12-4 - CASYVEGDKHTQYF TGTGCCAGCTATGTTGAAGGGGACAAACATACGCAGTATTTT
TRBJ2-1 - TRBV7-2 - CASSLVLGNEQFF TGTGCCAGCAGCTTAGTCCTGGGCAATGAGCAGTTCTTC
TRBJ1-1 few TRBV10-2 - CASSPFSLNTEAFF TGCGCCAGCTCCCCCTTTTCGCTGAACACTGAAGCTTTCTTT
TRBJ2-3 few TRBV28 - CASSLWAGATDTQYF TGTGCCAGCAGTTTATGGGCGGGCGCAACCGATACGCAGTATTTT
TRBJ2-1 many TRBV29-1 TRBD2 CSVWAGGFYNEQFF TGCAGCGTTTGGGCGGGGGGCTTCTACAATGAGCAGTTCTTC
TRBJ2-1 - TRBV15 - CATSREVVGGGPYEQFF TGTGCCACCAGCAGAGAGGTAGTTGGGGGGGGGCCGTACGAGCAGTTCTTC
TRBJ2-5 - TRBV7-6 - CASSLRGVSWARETQYF TGTGCCAGCAGCTTGAGAGGGGTTAGCTGGGCCAGGGAGACCCAGTACTTC
TRBJ1-1 - TRBV20-1 - CSASSGTEAFF TGCAGTGCTAGTTCGGGGACTGAAGCTTTCTTT
TRBJ2-5 - TRBV9 - CASSVDSRETQYF TGTGCCAGCAGCGTAGATAGTCGGGAGACCCAGTACTTC
TRBJ1-2 - TRBV6-5 - CASSYPGTLKDGYTF TGTGCCAGCAGTTACCCCGGGACCCTTAAGGATGGCTACACCTTC
TRBJ2-7 - TRBV6-2/TRBV6-3 - CASSYQLGDYLSYEQYF TGTGCCAGCAGCTACCAGCTGGGGGATTACCTATCCTACGAGCAGTACTTC
TRBJ2-2 - TRBV6-5 - CASSYVQSAGELFF TGTGCCAGCAGTTACGTACAGTCGGCCGGGGAGCTGTTTTTT
TRBJ2-1 few TRBV20-1 TRBD1 CSTARLNFGGRGNEQFF TGCAGTACCGCTAGACTGAATTTCGGTGGCAGGGGGAATGAGCAGTTCTTC
TRBJ1-2 few TRBV24-1 - CATSGGTGHGYTF TGTGCCACCAGTGGGGGGACTGGACATGGCTACACCTTC
TRBJ1-4 - TRBV20-1 - CSAGEAGTRGEKLFF TGCAGTGCTGGAGAGGCCGGGACAAGAGGTGAAAAACTGTTTTTT
TRBJ2-3 many TRBV3-1 - CASSQGGGADTQYF TGTGCCAGCAGCCAAGGAGGAGGGGCAGATACGCAGTATTTT
TRBJ2-1 - TRBV5-6 TRBD2 CASSLPSGGYEQFF TGTGCCAGCAGCTTGCCTAGCGGGGGTTATGAGCAGTTCTTC
TRBJ2-1 - TRBV5-1 TRBD2 CASSLGAGGGNEQFF TGCGCCAGCAGCTTAGGAGCGGGGGGAGGGAATGAGCAGTTCTTC
TRBJ2-3 many TRBV7-8 - CASSLDSFTTDTQYF TGTGCCAGCAGCCTCGACTCTTTTACTACAGATACGCAGTATTTT
TRBJ2-1 - TRBV20-1 TRBD2 CSARKRLAGGNEQFF TGCAGTGCTAGAAAGCGACTAGCGGGGGGGAATGAGCAGTTCTTC
TRBJ2-1 - TRBV5-1 - CASSQEHHNEQFF TGCGCCAGCAGCCAGGAGCATCACAATGAGCAGTTCTTC
TRBJ2-5 - TRBV20-1 - CSVGPLEVGETQYF TGCAGTGTAGGGCCCCTCGAGGTGGGAGAGACCCAGTACTTC